This TCR beta chain was identified in a study of blood T cell repertoires in COVID-19. Looking at the study overall: The samples span acute and convalescent COVID-19 from the United States, Italy and Spain.

CDR1 is SGHTS, CDR2 YDEGEE, per germline. This CDR3 is built from 15 residues. V gave up 0 bases and J gave up 5 bases, with 14 bases separating them. Libraries were prepared by immunoSEQ multiplex PCR; TCRdb keeps only in-frame clonotypes and omits some of them. The sample lists around 21,000 clones, more than 70% occurring once. This receptor was identified in a man aged 40-55 years with acute or convalescent COVID-19. The chain is built from TRBV5-8 and TRBJ1-1; tentatively, D is TRBD1 (5 bases). The specimen sequenced was peripheral blood. CDR3 DNA sequence: TGTGCCAGCAGCTTGGCGAAGGGGTGGGGAACTGAAGCTTTCTTT. As protein: CASSLAKGWGTEAFF.